These 9 T cell receptor beta chains originate from one sample sequenced in a study of blood T cell repertoires in COVID-19. Some clones are missing from TCRdb's copy, which holds only in-frame ones; the method was immunoSEQ multiplex PCR. The sample carries 250,000 to 350,000 clones, about 88% recorded once. The sequenced sample was peripheral blood. The receptors were gathered from a woman aged 25 to 45 with COVID-19, enrolled during active disease.

The CDR3 region has the DNA TGTGCCAGTTCCAGGGGAAGGAACTCCTACGAGCAGTACTTC. Translated: CASSRGRNSYEQYF. The genes are TRBV19 and TRBJ2-7, with a possible D match to TRBD1 (6 bases). The CDR3 spans 14 residues. Germline V gives CDR1 LNHDA, CDR2 SQIVND (reference sequence). V was clipped by 8 bases and J by 0 bases, with 14 bases between them.

The chain is built from TRBV2 and TRBJ1-3, with D uncertain. V gave up 7 bases and J gave up 0 bases, with 16 bases separating them. CDR1 is SNHLY, CDR2 FYNNEI, per germline. The CDR3 extends over 16 amino acids. CDR3: CASTPGKTSSGNTIYF. CDR3 DNA sequence: TGTGCCAGCACACCCGGGAAGACGAGCTCTGGAAACACCATATATTTT.

The rearrangement links TRBV28 to TRBJ2-7, with TRBD1 matching 9 bases. The trim removed 3 bases at V and 3 bases at J, leaving 9 bases unmatched. CDR1 MDHEN and CDR2 SYDVKM come from the germline V gene. The CDR3 spans 16 residues. The CDR3 sequence is CASSFTPGTGIYEQYF. CDR3 nucleotides: TGTGCCAGCAGTTTTACCCCGGGGACAGGGATCTACGAGCAGTACTTC. Supplemented by reference TRBV28 and TRBJ2-7, the full variable domain reads DVKVTQSSRYLVKRTGEKVFLECVQDMDHENMFWYRQDPGLGLRLIYFSYDVKMKEKGDIPEGYSVSREKKERFSLILESASTNQTSMYLCASSFTPGTGIYEQYFGPGTRLTVT.

The V and J genes are TRBV5-4 and TRBJ2-7; D unclear. Germline values: CDR1 SGHNT, CDR2 YYREEE (reference sequence). Trimming left V 0 bases short and J 7 bases short, with 14 bases between. This CDR3 region has 14 residues. This CDR3 reads CASSLDLYEREQYF. The CDR3 DNA reads as TGTGCCAGCAGCTTGGACTTGTACGAGAGAGAGCAGTACTTC.

The CDR3 DNA reads TGTGCCAGCTCAGAGGGGGCCCTGAACACTGAAGCTTTCTTT. Protein: CASSEGALNTEAFF. The chain is built from TRBV18 and TRBJ1-1, with 7 bases lining up with TRBD1. V lost 5 bases to trimming and J lost 0 bases; unmatched junction nucleotides: 3. CDR1 is KGHSH and CDR2 is LQKENI in the germline V gene. The CDR3 length is 14 residues. The full variable domain, rest sourced from reference TRBV18 and TRBJ1-1, is NAGVMQNPRHLVRRRGQEARLRCSPMKGHSHVYWYRQLPEEGLKFMVYLQKENIIDESGMPKERFSAEFPKEGPSILRIQQVVRGDSAAYFCASSEGALNTEAFFGQGTRLTVV.

The V and J genes are TRBV10-1 and TRBJ2-7; 14 bases are shared with TRBD2. This CDR3 region has 15 residues. V lost 5 bases, J lost 6 bases, and 6 bases stayed unmatched. Germline CDR1 and CDR2: WNHNN and SYGVQD (reference sequence). CDR3 DNA sequence: TGCGCCAGCAGTCCGGGACTAGCGGGAGCCGGCGAGCAGTACTTC. Its translation: CASSPGLAGAGEQYF.

The chain uses TRBV27 and TRBJ2-3; D ambiguous. This CDR3 has 13 amino acids. Germline V gene sequence: CDR1 MNHEY, CDR2 SMNVEV (reference sequence). V lost 2 bases and J lost 2, with 5 bases in between. In DNA form, the CDR3 reads TGTGCCAGCAGTTTAGACTCCACAGATACGCAGTATTTT. This codes for CASSLDSTDTQYF.

The rearrangement links TRBV19 to TRBJ2-3; 10 bases fit TRBD2. CDR1 and CDR2 from the germline V gene are LNHDA and SQIVND (reference sequence). The CDR3 is made up of 15 amino acids. V shed 5 bases and J 5 bases; nucleotides not matched to a gene: 7. The CDR3 loop is CASSGASGRRDTQYF. The CDR3, as DNA: TGTGCCAGTAGTGGGGCTAGCGGGAGAAGAGATACGCAGTATTTT.

The rearrangement joins TRBV7-6 to TRBJ2-1; the match to TRBD2 covers 8 bases. Trimming took 1 base from V and 7 from J; bases not matched to a gene: 6. CDR3 length: 15 amino acids. Germline V gene lookup returns CDR1 SGHVS and CDR2 FNYEAQ. CDR3 amino acids: CASSLEVSGANEQFF. Here the CDR3 DNA reads TGTGCCAGCAGCTTAGAGGTTAGCGGGGCTAATGAGCAGTTCTTC.